This record looks at one T cell receptor (beta chain) sequence and its context. There is no known antigen for this receptor. No per-base quality is available; no much larger clone lies one base away. In the paper's terms, the time point label means: baseline before first vaccination. Vaccinee samples were obtained from the UK trials COV001 and COV002, which included a single-blind randomized controlled phase 2/3 trial of AZD1222 (ChAdOx1 nCoV-19) in healthy adults. Trial participant PBMC samples were collected at day 0 and day 28 after the second dose for TCRbeta chain sequencing. The CDR3 regions of human TCRbeta chains were subjected to immunosequencing. For the original study's pipeline: TCRs in the repertoires were matched against a reference library of SARS-CoV-2-specific TCRs that had been generated with the MIRA antigen-specificity platform. Breadth was defined as the fraction of unique TCRs that were SARS-CoV-2-associated. Depth was defined as the fraction of total T cells that were SARS-CoV-2-associated. Using the MIRA data, each spike-specific TCR was mapped to the spike region that the TCR reacts to and placed in a CD4 or CD8 class. Log10-transformed breadth and depth values were compared by one-way ANOVA with Sidak's multiple comparisons tests. In its TCRdb copy, this immuneACCESS table keeps in-frame sequences only and misses some clones. Where compared with another copy, unresolved V genes explain less than half of these, and the others have no known cause. V, J and clone size reflect that table, while D and trimming were determined from the DNA. The sample contains tens of thousands of clones, about 91% of them found a single time. 5% to 5.5% of the sample goes to the ten largest clones.

This entry is derived from a study of T cell responses to AZD1222 COVID-19 vaccine (TCRdb year 2021). For context, the study as a whole: Because spike-specific TCR depth and breadth did not differ between the two schedules, AZD1222 recipients who got a second dose at roughly 4 weeks were pooled with those who got a second dose at roughly 12 weeks. Trial participants were enrolled by age into subgroups of 18-55, 56-69 and 70-plus years, and around 150, 28 and 57 TCR-sequenced participants, respectively, were included in these subgroups. TCR sequencing covered over 230 trial participants: 200 to 220 given two doses of AZD1222 and about 26 given two doses of MenACWY control vaccine. Paper-wide results and their limitations: Conclusions about previously exposed vaccinees were limited because only a handful of AZD1222 recipients were SARS-CoV-2 seropositive at baseline. Participants were mostly white British and included more females than males, and it was suggested by the authors that clonal diversity may have been underestimated. CD4 TCRs associated with the vaccine covered the entire spike protein, and the dominant responses were in regions 160-218 and 743-854. Reportedly, almost half of the unique spike-specific TCRs recognized epitopes lying outside the regions that are mutated in the B.1.351 and B.1.1.7 variants. Because no day 14 peak-response samples were available, the repertoires could be characterized only after the peak T cell response. A significant rise in spike-specific TCR breadth and depth was observed after two AZD1222 doses relative to day 0 and relative to MenACWY recipients. The 56-69-year group was small, and its depth increase did not reach significance, likely because of low power.

The germline V gene (reference sequence) specifies MNHEY as CDR1 and SMNVEV as CDR2. From the cysteine through the phenylalanine, the CDR3 covers 15 amino acids. The retained sequence is limited to the CDR3, 45 bases, with the frame set at the first base. V is trimmed back by 2 bases and J by 2 bases, and the junction contains 5 bases that no gene match accounts for. The V gene is TRBV27 and the J gene is TRBJ2-7, and TRBD1 matches 8 of the central bases. This material consisted of peripheral blood, taken on day 0 of AZD1222 vaccination. The TCR sequence derives from an adult in good health. The DNA sequence follows: TGTGCCAGCAGTTTAATTACACAGGGGGCCTACGAGCAGTACTTC. Its translation reads: CASSLITQGAYEQYF.